The entry that follows covers one T cell receptor (beta chain) sequence. Its antigen is unknown. No per-base quality is available; no much larger clone lies one base away. The sample's time point label, in plain terms: cycle 1 day 1 (C1D1), immediately before nivolumab initiation. Every trial patient had relapsed after autologous stem cell transplantation, and cohorts A, B and C differed in prior brentuximab vedotin exposure. The trial cohort was composed of under 70 patients with relapsed/refractory classical Hodgkin lymphoma, for whom complete response, partial response or progressive disease was recorded as best overall response. In the multi-cohort phase II CheckMate 205 trial, trial patients received single-agent nivolumab. An independent review committee assessed best overall response by applying the 2007 International Working Group response criteria. Trial PBMCs were collected immediately before nivolumab initiation (C1D1) and during therapy at cycle 2 day 1 and cycle 4 day 1. Peripheral blood was collected in 8 mL Vacutainer Cell Preparation Tubes, from which PBMCs were isolated by centrifugation and then cryopreserved.

This sample stems from a study of PD-1 blockade in classical Hodgkin lymphoma (dated by TCRdb to between 2020 and 2021). The study in broad terms: Nivolumab dosing was 3 mg/kg intravenously every 2 weeks, continuing until either disease progression or unacceptable toxicity. The study used CyTOF and TCR beta sequencing to define a peripheral blood immune signature of response to PD-1 blockade in classical Hodgkin lymphoma. What the study reported, not specific to this receptor: Lower diversity was seen in patients whose nivolumab began less than 1 year after ASCT, and these patients were left out of later analyses so that immune reconstitution would not confound the results. By C4D1, a significant rise was seen in CD4+ TCR diversity but not in CD8+ TCR diversity (p=0.0027 vs p=0.16), and the rise was most apparent among complete responders (p=0.02). Baseline diversity similar to that of newly diagnosed patients was observed in trial patients achieving complete response, whereas significantly lower diversity was observed in partial responders and progressors. Baseline TCR diversity was reported as lower in newly diagnosed patients than in healthy donors, and lower still in relapsed/refractory patients. The study covered only a single clinical trial cohort, and the causes of the repertoire differences, possibly disease activity or prior therapy, were still not defined.

At the junction V is shortened by 8 bases and J by 6 bases; bases outside the gene matches: 4. CDR1 and CDR2 are read off the germline V gene as MNHEY and SVGAGI. Including the terminal cysteine and phenylalanine, the CDR3 comprises 12 residues. Kept here is only the CDR3 DNA, which spans 36 bases and is read in frame from base 1. Genomic DNA was extracted with the Qiagen DNeasy kit from unsorted PBMCs and from negatively selected CD4+ and CD8+ fractions. Using primers that anneal to V and J segments, immunoSEQ multiplex PCR amplified the TCR beta CDR3 regions. Amplification bias was minimized using a synthetic immune receptor repertoire, and residual bias was removed computationally after sequencing. The authors processed their data as follows. Custom Python scripts were used to quantify repertoire diversity as the Shannon entropy index. The unsorted, CD4+ and CD8+ repertoires were each analyzed separately, with the exception of combined analyses, where CD4+ and CD8+ sequences were merged in silico. A clone was considered expanded if an increase in frequency of at least 2-fold after treatment relative to C1D1 was found, and a pseudocount of 0.5 was applied to clones undetected at baseline. Singleton clones were defined as clones with 0 or 1 copy at C1D1, and non-singleton clones were defined as clones with 2 or more copies. Clones expanded in unsorted samples were annotated as CD4+, CD8+ or unknown by matching protein sequences in sorted samples from the same patient. Wilcoxon tests on paired samples were used to test diversity changes from C1D1 to C4D1. Entries here come from immuneACCESS through TCRdb and include only in-frame sequences with V and J called. Some clones fail to appear in such tables; in the studies checked, an unresolved V gene covers under half of the shortfall, and the cause of the remainder is unknown. From that table come the V and J calls and clone size; the DNA was used to work out D and trimming. A total of more than 10,000 clones appear in this sample, 75% to 90% of them only once. 25% of the sample comes from the top ten.

The origin of this receptor is a human donor with classical Hodgkin lymphoma. Sequenced here: peripheral blood mononuclear cells (PBMCs), sampled at baseline. The sequence links TRBV6-5 to TRBJ2-7; 10 nucleotides in the junction match TRBD2. The CDR3 reads as follows: CASARLAGEQYF. The nucleotides read TGTGCCAGCGCGAGACTAGCGGGCGAGCAGTACTTC.